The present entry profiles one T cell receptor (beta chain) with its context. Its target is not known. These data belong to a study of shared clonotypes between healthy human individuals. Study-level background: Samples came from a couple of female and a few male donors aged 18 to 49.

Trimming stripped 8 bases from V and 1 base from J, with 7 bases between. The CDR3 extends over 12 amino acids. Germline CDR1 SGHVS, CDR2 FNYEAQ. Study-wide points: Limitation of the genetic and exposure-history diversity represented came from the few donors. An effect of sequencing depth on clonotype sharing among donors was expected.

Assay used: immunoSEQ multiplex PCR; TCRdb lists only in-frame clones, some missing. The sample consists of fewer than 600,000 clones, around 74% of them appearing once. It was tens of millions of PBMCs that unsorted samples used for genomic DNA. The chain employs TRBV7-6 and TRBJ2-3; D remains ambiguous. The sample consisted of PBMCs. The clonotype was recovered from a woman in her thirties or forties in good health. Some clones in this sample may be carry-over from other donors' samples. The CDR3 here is CASQVGTDTQYF. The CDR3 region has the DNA TGTGCCAGCCAGGTCGGCACAGATACGCAGTATTTT.